A single sample gave rise to the 8 T cell receptor beta chains below, sequenced in a study of vaccination effects on CD4 cells after COVID-19. Under the ViraFEST assay, PBMC were stimulated with viral peptide pools so that antigen-specific CD4+ T cells expanded. Sequencing was performed afterwards. The culture ran for around 10 days before CD4+ T cells were isolated. Participants were given two doses of BNT162b2 or mRNA-1273 vaccine. For these TCRs, the target antigens are not known. Assay: immunoSEQ multiplex PCR; the TCRdb copy retains only in-frame clones and omits some. Among more than 40,000 clones listed, 74% were seen once. Source: CD4+ T cells from PBMCs cultured with HCoV-OC43 spike peptides, taken after COVID-19 vaccination. The subset was: HCoV-OC43 spike overlapping peptide pool stimulation. Receptors were obtained from a human donor who received a COVID-19 vaccine.

This clone appeared a few times. The chain's CDR3 is CASRFRSTASYEQYF. The CDR3 coding sequence is TGCGCCAGCAGATTTCGGAGTACAGCATCCTACGAGCAGTACTTC. J is TRBJ2-7 and V is TRBV5-1; D is ambiguous. CDR3 size: 15 residues. CDR1 is SGHRS, CDR2 YFSETQ, per germline. Trimming removed 5 bases at V and 1 base at J, with 16 bases between. Full variable domain (missing parts from reference TRBV5-1 and TRBJ2-7): KAGVTQTPRYLIKTRGQQVTLSCSPISGHRSVSWYQQTPGQGLQFLFEYFSETQRNKGNFPGRFSGRQFSNSRSEMNVSTLELGDSALYLCASRFRSTASYEQYFGPGTRLTVT.

The V call is TRBV12-3 or TRBV12-4, the J call TRBJ2-1; no clear D. The V end was cut by 1 base, the J end by 16 bases, with 14 bases between. The CDR3 extends over 12 amino acids. The CDR3 nucleotides read TGTGCCAGCAGTTTAGAACGGCCCAGACGATTCTTC. Its protein is CASSLERPRRFF.

This sequence joins TRBV27 and TRBJ1-6; the D is unclear. The CDR3 extends over 13 amino acids. V shed 6 bases and J shed 8 bases, with 11 bases lying between them. CDR1 and CDR2 from the germline V gene are MNHEY and SMNVEV (reference sequence). The CDR3 reads CASSFKFDSPLHF. The CDR3 nucleotides read TGTGCCAGCAGCTTCAAGTTTGATTCACCCCTCCACTTT.

The chain couples TRBV7-9 to TRBJ2-6, with D uncertain. In germline, CDR1 is SEHNR, CDR2 FQNEAQ (reference sequence). The CDR3 length is 15 residues. The V end lost 5 bases, the J end lost 0 bases, and 8 bases lay between the germline ends. CDR3 sequence: CASSGRVSGANVLTF. The CDR3 DNA follows: TGTGCCAGCAGCGGTCGAGTCTCTGGGGCCAACGTCCTGACTTTC.

The chain combines TRBV6-1 with TRBJ1-1; weak D call: TRBD1 (5 bases). Germline V gene sequence: CDR1 MNHNS, CDR2 SASEGT. The CDR3 has 15 residues. V shed 2 bases and J shed 4 bases, with 14 bases lying between them. In nucleotides, the CDR3 is TGTGCCAGCAGTGAATCGGGGCGTGGGTCCACTGAAGCTTTCTTT. The encoded protein is CASSESGRGSTEAFF.

The chain recombines TRBV5-1 with TRBJ1-2; D remains ambiguous. The CDR3 extends over 13 amino acids. From germline, CDR1 is SGHRS and CDR2 YFSETQ. Trimming took off 3 bases at V and 0 bases at J, with 6 bases between the two ends. DNA of the CDR3: TGCGCCAGCAGCTCTCAAGCTAACTATGGCTACACCTTC. Protein product: CASSSQANYGYTF.

The rearrangement links TRBV19 to TRBJ2-3, with 7 bases that match TRBD1. In germline, CDR1 is LNHDA, CDR2 SQIVND (reference sequence). Trimming took 4 bases from V and 2 from J; bases not matched to a gene: 12. The CDR3 loop spans 17 amino acids. The CDR3 region is CASSTRQGTKHTDTQYF. CDR3 in DNA: TGTGCCAGTAGTACTCGACAGGGTACGAAGCACACAGATACGCAGTATTTT. Together with reference TRBV19 and TRBJ2-3, the CDR3 gives the full variable domain: DGGITQSPKYLFRKEGQNVTLSCEQNLNHDAMYWYRQDPGQGLRLIYYSQIVNDFQKGDIAEGYSVSREKKESFPLTVTSAQKNPTAFYLCASSTRQGTKHTDTQYFGPGTRLTVL.

This clone occurred once. This chain uses TRBV19 with TRBJ2-5, with 7 bases fitting TRBD2. Germline values: CDR1 LNHDA, CDR2 SQIVND (reference sequence). The CDR3 contains 17 residues. Unmatched junction bases numbered 17, after V lost 5 bases and J lost 5 bases. This CDR3 reads CASSPLGWEGQLETQYF. The CDR3 coding sequence is TGTGCCAGTAGTCCCCTGGGTTGGGAGGGCCAGTTGGAGACCCAGTACTTC.